This T cell receptor (beta chain) was identified during a study of PD-1 and CTLA-4 blockade in melanoma. Between the trimmed V and J ends, which lost 0 bases and 1 base, there was a span of 15 bases. The length of the CDR3 is 17 residues. The germline gives CDR1 LGHNA, CDR2 YNFKEQ. Generated by immunoSEQ multiplex PCR, the TCRdb table keeps only in-frame clones and is missing some. The profile covers around 7,200 clones, with 75% to 85% appearing a single time and approximately 43% taken by the ten largest. The chain links TRBV4-2 to TRBJ1-2; D remains ambiguous. Sequencing used CD8+ T cells from peripheral blood, obtained before anti-PD-1 treatment. The TCR was taken from a human donor with melanoma. The CDR3 DNA reads as TGTGCCAGCAGCCAAGAGGCAGAAAGAGGGCATAACTATGGCTACACCTTC. As protein: CASSQEAERGHNYGYTF.